The 20 T cell receptor beta chains below were found in one sample sequenced in a study of T cell responses to AZD1222 COVID-19 vaccine. TCRdb's table, derived via immunoSEQ multiplex PCR, lists solely in-frame clones and lacks some. Of about 120,000 clones listed, 86% are singletons. The sample in question was peripheral blood, obtained 28 days after the second AZD1222 dose. The source of these receptors is an adult who received the AZD1222 COVID-19 vaccine.

V gene TRBV2 combines with J gene TRBJ1-1; D gene unclear. Germline CDR1 SNHLY, CDR2 FYNNEI. Trimming pared 3 bases from V and 2 bases from J, leaving 7 bases between. The CDR3 is 13 residues long. CDR3 sequence: CASSDGLNTEAFF. The CDR3 coding sequence is TGTGCCAGCAGTGACGGATTAAACACTGAAGCTTTCTTT.

Turning to this clone: One end of the junction does not line up with germline, which may come from a read error. The rearrangement uses TRBV5-5 and TRBJ2-5; the match to TRBD1 covers 8 bases. The V gene's germline CDR1 is SGHKS and CDR2 YYEKEE (reference sequence). The CDR3 has 14 residues. The DNA of the CDR3 is TGTGCCAGCAGCTTAGACAGGGGCGCGCAGGCGGGTAACTTC. Translating gives CASSLDRGAQAGNF.

The V and J genes are TRBV19 and TRBJ1-1; possibly TRBD1 for D (5 bases). The V and J ends lost 5 bases and 0 bases respectively, with 13 bases between them. The CDR3 is 15 amino acids. Germline V gene data show CDR1 as LNHDA and CDR2 as SQIVND (reference sequence). This chain's CDR3 is CASSLGTAMNTEAFF. Here the CDR3 DNA reads TGTGCCAGTAGTCTGGGGACCGCTATGAACACTGAAGCTTTCTTT.

V gene TRBV5-1 combines with J gene TRBJ2-2; TRBD1 aligns across 7 bases. J lost 3 bases, V lost 4 bases, and 6 bases had no gene match. Germline V gene data show CDR1 as SGHRS and CDR2 as YFSETQ. The CDR3 totals 15 residues. CDR3 residues: CASSARQGHTGELFF. In DNA, the CDR3 is TGCGCCAGCAGCGCCAGACAGGGACACACCGGGGAGCTGTTTTTT.

The V and J genes are TRBV5-4 and TRBJ1-3, with D possibly matching TRBD1 (6 bases). Trimming pared 4 bases from V and 8 bases from J, leaving 13 bases between. Germline V CDR1 and CDR2: SGHNT, YYREEE (reference sequence). This CDR3 region has 13 residues. CDR3 in amino acids: CASSPGQWHTIYF. The CDR3 DNA reads as TGTGCCAGCAGCCCCGGACAGTGGCACACCATATATTTT.

The chain joins TRBV7-9 to TRBJ1-6, with TRBD1 identical over 7 bases. This CDR3 is built from 15 residues. Trimming at V came to 4 bases and at J to 9 bases, leaving 9 bases not matched to a gene. The germline gives CDR1 SEHNR, CDR2 FQNEAQ (reference sequence). CDR3 in amino acids: CASSSGQVYGSPLHF. The CDR3 DNA reads TGTGCCAGCAGCTCCGGACAGGTTTACGGTTCACCCCTCCACTTT.

This chain links TRBV5-1 with TRBJ2-4, with D uncertain. The ends were cut back, 0 bases at V and 5 bases at J, with 6 bases in the middle. This CDR3 region has 13 residues. The V gene's germline CDR1 is SGHRS and CDR2 YFSETQ. The CDR3 nucleotides read TGCGCCAGCAGCTTGGTTGTCGAAAACATTCAGTACTTC. The encoded protein is CASSLVVENIQYF.

The V and J genes are TRBV27 and TRBJ1-6; perhaps TRBD1 as D (5 bases). Germline CDR1 and CDR2: MNHEY and SMNVEV (reference sequence). The ends were cut back, 6 bases at V and 10 bases at J, with 16 bases in the middle. CDR3 size: 14 residues. In nucleotides, the CDR3 is TGTGCCAGCAGGAACCGGGGGTTCGGATCACCCCTCCACTTT. Translating it yields CASRNRGFGSPLHF.

The chain links TRBV4-2 to TRBJ1-2; possibly TRBD1 for D (6 bases). The germline V gene has CDR1 LGHNA and CDR2 YNFKEQ. With 0 bases removed from V and 2 bases from J, the gap between germline ends came to 16 bases. The CDR3 is 17 amino acids. The CDR3 bases are TGTGCCAGCAGCCAAGATGTTCAGGGGCTAAGGAACTATGGCTACACCTTC. It codes for CASSQDVQGLRNYGYTF.

The chain is built from TRBV6-2 or TRBV6-3 and TRBJ2-1; D gene ambiguous. This CDR3 contains 12 residues. V was cut by 0 bases and J by 8 bases, with 5 bases left in between. Germline V gives CDR1 MNHEY, CDR2 SVGEGT. CDR3 nucleotide sequence: TGTGCCAGCAGTTACTCAGGGCATGAGCAGTTCTTC. This codes for CASSYSGHEQFF.

This sequence joins TRBV6-2 or TRBV6-3 and TRBJ1-1, with D perhaps TRBD1 (5 bases). The CDR3 is 13 amino acids. Germline V gene data show CDR1 as MNHEY and CDR2 as SVGEGT. Trimming took off 5 bases at V and 10 bases at J, with 17 bases between the two ends. The CDR3 sequence is CASSRDGVVGAFF. The CDR3 DNA reads TGTGCCAGCAGTAGGGACGGCGTCGTGGGAGCTTTCTTT.

V gene TRBV25-1 combines with J gene TRBJ2-3; weak D call: TRBD2 (6 bases). V dropped 0 bases and J dropped 0 bases, with 10 bases sitting between them. There are 16 residues in the CDR3. Germline CDR1 and CDR2: MGHDK and SYGVNS. This chain's CDR3 is CASSEYSGTSTDTQYF. Here the CDR3 DNA reads TGTGCCAGCAGTGAATATTCAGGGACTAGCACAGATACGCAGTATTTT.

The rearrangement uses TRBV2 and TRBJ2-5; possible D gene TRBD1, 7 bases. The V gene's germline CDR1 is SNHLY and CDR2 FYNNEI. CDR3 length equals 16 residues. Trimming shortened V by 3 bases and J by 2 bases, and 16 bases separated the two germline ends. The CDR3 loop is CASSDRRDSQQETQYF. The CDR3 DNA follows: TGTGCCAGCAGTGATCGGCGGGACAGCCAGCAAGAGACCCAGTACTTC.

The genes are TRBV5-4 and TRBJ1-6, with 8 bases that match TRBD1. The J segment lost 6 bases and the V segment lost 4 bases, leaving 12 bases of the junction unmatched. CDR1 and CDR2 (germline): SGHNT, YYREEE (reference sequence). The CDR3 contains 17 residues. The CDR3 DNA reads as TGTGCCAGCAGCCGCACCACCGGACAGGGTTTTAATTCACCCCTCCACTTT. Protein: CASSRTTGQGFNSPLHF.

The rearrangement uses TRBV11-2 and TRBJ1-1, with unresolved D. Germline lookup yields CDR1 SGHAT and CDR2 FQNNGV. The V gene lost 0 bases and the J gene lost 11 bases, with 10 bases spanning the gap. The CDR3 loop spans 12 amino acids. This chain's CDR3 is CASSLDRKGAFF. CDR3 coding DNA: TGTGCCAGCAGCTTAGATAGGAAAGGCGCTTTCTTT.

The chain uses TRBV6-6 and TRBJ1-5; TRBD1 is a possible D gene (6 bases). The CDR3 is 15 amino acids. CDR1 and CDR2 from the germline V gene are MNHNY and SVGAGI (reference sequence). V lost 5 bases and J lost 2, with 13 bases in between. The CDR3 region has the DNA TGTGCCAGCAGTGACCCACAGGGTCGCAATCAGCCCCAGCATTTT. It specifies CASSDPQGRNQPQHF.

About this clone: Other nucleotide sequences in the sample specify the same CDR3. V gene TRBV20-1 combines with J gene TRBJ1-2; D is uncertain. This CDR3 comprises 10 residues. The germline V gene encodes CDR1 DFQATT and CDR2 SNEGSKA (reference sequence). V lost 6 bases, J lost 6 bases, and 8 bases lay in between. The CDR3 protein is CSARQDGYTF. In nucleotides, the CDR3 is TGCAGTGCCCGGCAGGATGGCTACACCTTC.

The CDR3 region has the DNA TGTGCCAGCAGCTTAGTGGGGTTGGGAGAGCAGTACTTC. It translates to CASSLVGLGEQYF. The chain combines TRBV7-2 with TRBJ2-7; D is undetermined. Per the germline V gene, CDR1 is SGHTA and CDR2 is FQGNSA. This CDR3 comprises 13 residues. Trimming stripped 1 base from V and 7 bases from J, with 11 bases between.

V and J are TRBV2 and TRBJ2-3; D unresolved. This CDR3 has 16 amino acids. CDR1 and CDR2 from the germline V gene are SNHLY and FYNNEI. The ends were cut back, 3 bases at V and 0 bases at J, with 13 bases in the middle. DNA of the CDR3: TGTGCCAGCAGTGAGGCCCTCCTACCTAGCACAGATACGCAGTATTTT. This translates into CASSEALLPSTDTQYF.

The rearrangement uses TRBV5-4 and TRBJ2-5; no definite D call. V lost 0 bases, J lost 1 base, and 4 bases lay in between. Germline V lookup: CDR1 SGHNT, CDR2 YYREEE (reference sequence). CDR3 length: 13 amino acids. The CDR3 bases are TGTGCCAGCAGCTTGGGGCCCCAAGAGACCCAGTACTTC. As protein: CASSLGPQETQYF. Full variable domain (rest looked up from reference TRBV5-4 and TRBJ2-5): ETGVTQSPTHLIKTRGQQVTLRCSSQSGHNTVSWYQQALGQGPQFIFQYYREEENGRGNFPPRFSGLQFPNYSSELNVNALELDDSALYLCASSLGPQETQYFGPGTRLLVL.